Each of the 27 T cell receptor beta chains below was sequenced from the same sample in a study of blood T cell repertoires in COVID-19. Clones were read by immunoSEQ multiplex PCR, and TCRdb kept only the in-frame ones, dropping some. The top ten hold roughly 3.5% of the sample, which has more than 100,000 clones, 88% seen once. Specimen: peripheral blood. These receptors originate from a human donor in a cohort sampled during active COVID-19.

This chain uses TRBV24-1 with TRBJ2-1, with TRBD2 matching 11 bases. This CDR3 contains 18 residues. In germline, CDR1 is KGHDR, CDR2 SFDVKD. J lost 4 bases, V lost 2 bases, and 9 bases had no gene match. CDR3 residues: CATSDSSSGGVAYNEQFF. The CDR3 DNA reads TGTGCCACCAGTGATTCGAGTAGCGGGGGGGTGGCTTACAATGAGCAGTTCTTC.

The genes are TRBV7-3 and TRBJ1-2; tentatively, D is TRBD1 (6 bases). This CDR3 comprises 16 residues. Trimming took 2 bases from V and 8 from J, leaving 21 bases between them. Germline CDR1 reads SGHTA; CDR2 reads FQGTGA. The CDR3, as DNA: TGTGCCAGCAGCTTACCAATTGGCAGGGGCTTCGGGGGCTACACCTTC. Translated, it gives CASSLPIGRGFGGYTF.

The rearrangement joins TRBV5-8 to TRBJ1-2; a possible D gene is TRBD1 (6 bases). Germline CDR1 reads SGHTS; CDR2 reads YDEGEE. The CDR3 spans 14 residues. V shed 3 bases and J shed 7 bases, with 16 bases lying between them. The CDR3 coding sequence is TGTGCCAGCAGCTATTATTCCAGGGGAGTTGGCTACACCTTC. Protein sequence: CASSYYSRGVGYTF.

V usage is TRBV30 and J usage is TRBJ2-1, with TRBD2 identical over 12 bases. V lost 5 bases to trimming and J lost 9 bases; unmatched junction nucleotides: 8. Germline CDR1 GTSNPN, CDR2 SVGIG (reference sequence). The CDR3 covers 14 residues. The CDR3 sequence is CAWGTSGRWGEQFF. CDR3 nucleotide sequence: TGTGCCTGGGGAACTAGCGGGAGGTGGGGTGAGCAGTTCTTC. The entire variable domain, with the rest obtained from reference TRBV30 and TRBJ2-1, is as follows: SQTIHQWPATLVQPVGSPLSLECTVEGTSNPNLYWYRQAAGRGLQLLFYSVGIGQISSEVPQNLSASRPQDRQFILSSKKLLLSDSGFYLCAWGTSGRWGEQFFGPGTRLTVL.

The CDR3 spells CASTPEGCDSGGPKNIQYF. The CDR3 DNA sequence: TGTGCCAGCACCCCAGAGGGCTGCGATAGCGGGGGGCCCAAAAACATTCAGTACTTC. The chain employs TRBV6-2 or TRBV6-3 and TRBJ2-4; 10 bases are shared with TRBD2. Germline V gene lookup returns CDR1 MNHEY and CDR2 SVGEGT. Trimming cost V 7 bases and J 2 bases; bases outside gene matches: 17. The CDR3 extends over 19 amino acids.

The J gene is TRBJ1-2, the V gene TRBV2; weak D call: TRBD1 (6 bases). The CDR3 extends over 12 amino acids. Per the germline V gene, CDR1 is SNHLY and CDR2 is FYNNEI. The V end was cut by 10 bases, the J end by 7 bases, with 16 bases between. The CDR3 here is CATQGGGGGYTF. CDR3 DNA: TGTGCCACTCAAGGGGGGGGAGGTGGCTACACCTTC.

This chain connects TRBV10-1 to TRBJ2-5; 12 nucleotides align to TRBD2. The V gene's germline CDR1 is WNHNN and CDR2 SYGVQD (reference sequence). J gave up 2 bases and V 2 bases, and 3 bases lay outside the gene matches. The CDR3 consists of 16 residues. CDR3 region: CASSEGLAGRQETQYF. The CDR3 DNA is TGCGCCAGCAGTGAGGGACTAGCGGGGCGACAAGAGACCCAGTACTTC.

The CDR3: CASSRKTGGPYEQFF. The DNA for the CDR3 is TGTGCCAGCAGCCGAAAAACGGGGGGGCCGTATGAGCAGTTCTTC. This chain links TRBV7-8 with TRBJ2-1; 8 bases fit TRBD2. The V and J ends lost 5 bases and 8 bases, in that order; junction bases with no gene match: 11. The CDR3 length is 15 residues. Germline CDR1 SGHVS, CDR2 FQNEAQ.

V is TRBV9 and J is TRBJ2-4; tentative D call: TRBD2 (6 bases). This CDR3 is built from 15 residues. Trimming pared 3 bases from V and 0 bases from J, leaving 10 bases between. The germline gives CDR1 SGDLS, CDR2 YYNGEE. In DNA form, the CDR3 reads TGTGCCAGCAGCGAGGCGGGACTAGCCAAAAACATTCAGTACTTC. Its translation: CASSEAGLAKNIQYF.

This sequence joins TRBV19 and TRBJ2-7; D not resolved. V was shortened by 3 bases and J by 3 bases, with 15 bases between the two germline ends. Germline-derived CDR1 and CDR2 are LNHDA and SQIVND (reference sequence). This CDR3 comprises 15 residues. Written as DNA, the CDR3 is TGTGCCAGTAGTATTGACCTGACAAGAAACTACGAGCAGTACTTC. It is translated as CASSIDLTRNYEQYF.

This clone was counted once. This chain joins TRBV6-5 and TRBJ1-1; D perhaps matches TRBD1 (5 bases). V was cut by 7 bases and J by 0 bases, with 12 bases left in between. Germline CDR1 MNHEY, CDR2 SVGAGI. The CDR3 length is 14 residues. In nucleotides, the CDR3 is TGTGCCAGCAACAACGGGGGGATGAACACTGAAGCTTTCTTT. It encodes CASNNGGMNTEAFF.

This clone was seen only a few times. The V and J genes are TRBV7-9 and TRBJ2-1, with TRBD2 matching 11 bases. Looked up from germline, CDR1 is SEHNR and CDR2 is FQNEAQ (reference sequence). This CDR3 region has 17 residues. The junction had 10 bases not matched to a gene; V was cut back by 6 bases and J by 3 bases. The CDR3 coding sequence is TGTGCCAGCAGACCCGTTCTAGCGGGGGGAAACTACAATGAGCAGTTCTTC. Its protein is CASRPVLAGGNYNEQFF.

Only a few counts were recorded for this clone. The V gene is TRBV6-5, the J gene TRBJ1-5, with D possibly being TRBD1 (6 bases). Germline loops: CDR1 MNHEY, CDR2 SVGAGI. V was shortened by 7 bases and J by 7 bases, with 14 bases between the two germline ends. This CDR3 region has 13 residues. The CDR3 spells CASKAGAGQPQHF. The CDR3 DNA reads TGTGCCAGCAAGGCAGGGGCCGGGCAGCCCCAGCATTTT.

The J gene is TRBJ1-2, the V gene TRBV10-3; D might be TRBD1 (6 bases). The CDR3 runs to 16 residues. Trimming left V 2 bases short and J 5 bases short, with 18 bases between. Germline V gene lookup returns CDR1 ENHRY and CDR2 SYGVKD. The CDR3, as DNA: TGTGCCATCAGTGAGAGAGAGACAGGCCCGGAATATGGCTACACCTTC. This codes for CAISERETGPEYGYTF.

This chain links TRBV28 with TRBJ1-1; 7 nucleotides match TRBD1. The CDR3 extends over 14 amino acids. The junction had 7 bases not matched to a gene; V was cut back by 5 bases and J by 4 bases. Germline-derived CDR1 and CDR2 are MDHEN and SYDVKM. The CDR3, as DNA: TGTGCCAGCAGTGACACAGGGGACGTCACTGAAGCTTTCTTT. It specifies CASSDTGDVTEAFF.

The rearrangement joins TRBV28 to TRBJ2-2; 8 nucleotides agree with TRBD1. Germline CDR1 reads MDHEN; CDR2 reads SYDVKM. Trimming at V came to 11 bases and at J to 1 base, leaving 3 bases not matched to a gene. The CDR3 spans 13 residues. CDR3 in DNA: TGTGCCTCCGGGACAGGGAACACCGGGGAGCTGTTTTTT. Translation: CASGTGNTGELFF.

This chain uses TRBV11-2 with TRBJ2-7; D may be TRBD1 (6 bases). CDR3 length: 12 residues. Germline V gene data show CDR1 as SGHAT and CDR2 as FQNNGV. V was cut by 4 bases and J by 4 bases, with 8 bases left in between. As DNA, the CDR3 is TGTGCCAGCAGCTATACAGGGTACGAGCAGTACTTC. Its translation is CASSYTGYEQYF.

J is TRBJ1-2 and V is TRBV23-1; D not resolved. TRBV23-1 falls under the ORF class, with uncertain function. The CDR3 runs 15 residues. The ends were cut back, 4 bases at V and 7 bases at J, with 19 bases in the middle. The CDR3 loop reads CASSRIGEKSGGYTF. CDR3 in DNA: TGCGCCAGCAGTCGGATCGGGGAAAAGTCAGGTGGCTACACCTTC.

V is TRBV7-9 and J is TRBJ1-1; D perhaps matches TRBD1 (6 bases). Germline lookup yields CDR1 SEHNR and CDR2 FQNEAQ (reference sequence). Deletions cut 1 base from V and 5 bases from J, with 20 bases between. This CDR3 contains 17 residues. CDR3 amino acids: CASSLVTSQGQNTEAFF. CDR3 nucleotide sequence: TGTGCCAGCAGCTTAGTTACCTCGCAGGGACAAAATACTGAAGCTTTCTTT.

This chain uses TRBV7-9 with TRBJ2-3; 9 bases fit TRBD2. CDR3 size: 17 residues. V lost 4 bases to trimming and J lost 1 base; unmatched junction nucleotides: 9. Germline values: CDR1 SEHNR, CDR2 FQNEAQ (reference sequence). CDR3 protein: CASSSPVAGVGTDTQYF. In nucleotides, the CDR3 is TGTGCCAGCAGCTCCCCGGTAGCGGGAGTCGGCACAGATACGCAGTATTTT.

This rearrangement joins TRBV18 to TRBJ2-5; 7 nucleotides align to TRBD1. The ends lost 2 bases at V and 4 bases at J; junction bases unmatched: 7. Germline V lookup: CDR1 KGHSH, CDR2 LQKENI. CDR3 length equals 15 residues. As DNA, the CDR3 is TGTGCCAGCTCACCATCAGTAGGGGGCGGAGAGACCCAGTACTTC. Translated: CASSPSVGGGETQYF.

This sequence joins TRBV7-2 and TRBJ1-4; TRBD1 might be the D (5 bases). Between the trimmed V and J ends, which lost 1 base and 7 bases, there was a span of 16 bases. This CDR3 has 16 amino acids. CDR1 and CDR2 (germline): SGHTA, FQGNSA. CDR3 sequence: CASSLGGGSLGEKLFF. CDR3 nucleotides: TGTGCCAGCAGCTTAGGCGGGGGGTCGCTGGGTGAAAAACTGTTTTTT.

The J gene is TRBJ2-1, the V gene TRBV7-2; TRBD2 matches 10 bases. This CDR3 has 16 amino acids. Germline assignment: CDR1 SGHTA and CDR2 FQGNSA. V gave up 3 bases and J gave up 0 bases; unmatched junction bases: 2. CDR3: CASSLGLASSYNEQFF. The CDR3 region has the DNA TGTGCCAGCAGCTTGGGACTAGCGAGCTCCTACAATGAGCAGTTCTTC.

This clone appeared once. In DNA form, the CDR3 reads TGTGCCAGTAGTGCGGCATCGACAGGGGGTACTGAAGCTTTCTTT. Residues: CASSAASTGGTEAFF. The chain joins TRBV19 to TRBJ1-1, with 9 bases identical to TRBD1. CDR3 length: 15 residues. Germline V gene data show CDR1 as LNHDA and CDR2 as SQIVND (reference sequence). V trimming: 5 bases; J trimming: 5 bases; junction bases outside the gene matches: 9.

CDR3: CASSRNLGGRDEQFF. Here the CDR3 DNA reads TGCGCCAGCAGCCGAAATTTGGGAGGGAGGGATGAGCAGTTCTTC. The genes are TRBV5-1 and TRBJ2-1; 7 positions agree with TRBD2. CDR1 is SGHRS and CDR2 is YFSETQ in the germline V gene. There are 15 residues in the CDR3. V shed 4 bases, J shed 8 bases, and the junction held 12 bases outside the gene matches.

V usage is TRBV4-3 and J usage is TRBJ2-6; weak D call: TRBD2 (5 bases). The V end was cut by 0 bases, the J end by 4 bases, with 7 bases between. Germline CDR1 LGHNA, CDR2 YSLEER. The CDR3 consists of 15 residues. As DNA, the CDR3 is TGCGCCAGCAGCCAAGATTCGGGGGGGGCCAACGTCCTGACTTTC. Encoded protein: CASSQDSGGANVLTF.

The genes are TRBV7-2 and TRBJ1-2, with TRBD1 matching over 9 bases. Germline lookup yields CDR1 SGHTA and CDR2 FQGNSA. V lost 5 bases and J lost 1; bases outside the gene matches: 8. This CDR3 spans 16 amino acids. This chain's CDR3 is CASSTRQGGFNYGYTF. In nucleotides, the CDR3 is TGTGCCAGCAGCACAAGACAGGGGGGATTTAACTATGGCTACACCTTC.